These T cell receptor beta chains were read from a single sample in a study of human T cells and chemical hapten exposure. A single record per CDR3 protein comes from TCRdb applying MiXCR to the RACE reads. The table has tens of thousands of distinct CDR3 sequences, 9% to 12% seen once. Here the sequenced sample was whole blood, taken in connection with sensitization to the hapten diphenylcyclopropenone (DPC). Receptors were obtained from a woman aged 45-65 years with alopecia areata. Some clones in this sample may be carry-over from other donors' samples. Both conserved end residues are part of each CDR3. Each record gives: D gene, CDR3 length, V gene, J gene, clone size, CDR3 protein, CDR3 DNA. A D gene is named only where the DNA matches it firmly. Clone sizes are given selectively: once, few, many, or a class where the clone is expanded.

>TRBD1|14|TRBV29-1|TRBJ1-1|many
CSVKDRAQNTEAFF
TGCAGCGTTAAGGACAGGGCCCAGAACACTGAAGCTTTCTTT
>TRBD2|15|TRBV6-1|TRBJ2-3|NA
CASLARLAGTDTQYF
TGTGCCAGCCTTGCGCGACTAGCGGGCACAGATACGCAGTATTTT
>NA|13|TRBV18|TRBJ2-5|NA
CASSPPAPETQYF
TGTGCCAGCTCACCACCGGCACCAGAGACCCAGTACTTC
>NA|16|TRBV12-3/TRBV12-4|TRBJ2-3|NA
CASKEIPERTTDTQYF
TGTGCCAGCAAGGAGATCCCGGAGAGAACCACAGATACGCAGTATTTT
>TRBD1|15|TRBV7-3|TRBJ2-4|NA
CASSRDRDSKNIQYF
TGTGCCAGCAGCCGCGACCGGGACAGCAAAAACATTCAGTACTTC
>NA|13|TRBV27|TRBJ2-2|NA
CASSLFRAGELFF
TGTGCCAGCAGTTTATTCAGGGCCGGGGAGCTGTTTTTT
>NA|15|TRBV12-3/TRBV12-4|TRBJ1-3|few
CASSVRVGSGNTIYF
TGTGCCAGCAGCGTCAGGGTAGGATCTGGAAACACCATATATTTT
>NA|13|TRBV6-6|TRBJ1-2|NA
CASSLTVLYGYTF
TGTGCCAGCAGTCTGACAGTCCTCTATGGCTACACCTTC
>TRBD1|16|TRBV12-3/TRBV12-4|TRBJ2-1|many
CASSPPTGALYNEQFF
TGTGCCAGCAGTCCCCCCACAGGGGCTCTATACAATGAGCAGTTCTTC
>TRBD1|16|TRBV11-2|TRBJ2-5|NA
CASSSSGTGVQETQYF
TGTGCCAGCAGCTCCTCCGGGACAGGGGTTCAAGAGACCCAGTACTTC
>NA|12|TRBV7-2|TRBJ2-6|few
CASSADGLVLTF
TGTGCCAGCAGCGCCGACGGACTGGTCCTGACTTTC
>NA|13|TRBV5-1|TRBJ1-1|many
CASSLDVRTEAFF
TGCGCCAGCAGCCTCGACGTACGGACTGAAGCTTTCTTT
>TRBD2|16|TRBV25-1|TRBJ2-7|many
CASSEWLAGGPYEQYF
TGTGCCAGCAGTGAGTGGCTAGCGGGAGGGCCCTACGAGCAGTACTTC
>TRBD2|18|TRBV7-2|TRBJ2-3|NA
CASGPRVTSGLKADTQYF
TGTGCCAGCGGTCCTAGGGTCACTAGCGGCCTCAAGGCAGATACGCAGTATTTT
>NA|16|TRBV9|TRBJ2-5|many
CASSVGAGTIQETQYF
TGTGCCAGCAGCGTTGGGGCAGGCACAATACAAGAGACCCAGTACTTC
>NA|14|TRBV20-1|TRBJ1-1|NA
CSATRGHSNTEAFF
TGCAGTGCTACCCGGGGACATTCGAACACTGAAGCTTTCTTT
>NA|17|TRBV5-8|TRBJ2-7|few
CASSLRGGSSYSYEQYF
TGTGCCAGCAGCTTGAGGGGGGGGAGCTCCTATTCCTACGAGCAGTACTTC
>TRBD2|19|TRBV29-1|TRBJ2-1|few
CSEKGGLADHTPSGNRLFF
TGCAGCGAGAAGGGGGGACTAGCGGACCATACTCCTTCCGGGAATAGGCTGTTCTTC
>NA|14|TRBV12-3/TRBV12-4|TRBJ1-4|few
CASSSDLLNEKLFF
TGTGCCAGCAGTTCGGACCTACTTAATGAAAAACTGTTTTTT
>TRBD2|17|TRBV5-4|TRBJ2-2|few
CASSPDHGLADTGELFF
TGTGCCAGCAGCCCGGATCATGGACTAGCGGACACCGGGGAGCTGTTTTTT
>NA|16|TRBV3-1|TRBJ1-2|few
CASSQDSGFGNYGYTF
TGTGCCAGCAGCCAAGACTCGGGGTTTGGAAACTATGGCTACACCTTC
>NA|13|TRBV29-1|TRBJ1-1|few
CSVYRAKNTEAFF
TGCAGCGTTTATCGGGCCAAGAACACTGAAGCTTTCTTT
>NA|13|TRBV29-1|TRBJ1-1|NA
CSVPHPAASEAFF
TGCAGCGTCCCTCACCCCGCGGCTAGTGAAGCTTTCTTT
>TRBD1|16|TRBV6-1|TRBJ1-3|NA
CASRSPGTGHGNTIYF
TGTGCCAGCAGATCTCCCGGGACAGGGCATGGAAACACCATATATTTT
>NA|14|TRBV6-5|TRBJ1-1|NA
CASSETRTNTEAFF
TGTGCCAGCAGCGAGACACGAACGAACACTGAAGCTTTCTTT
>NA|13|TRBV29-1|TRBJ2-3|NA
CSVAVGGTDTQYF
TGCAGCGTTGCTGTGGGGGGCACAGATACGCAGTATTTT
>TRBD2|15|TRBV29-1|TRBJ2-7|NA
CSVAEGTSGSYEQYF
TGCAGCGTTGCGGAAGGGACTAGCGGGAGCTACGAGCAGTACTTC
>TRBD1|12|TRBV27|TRBJ1-1|many
CASSHRGTEAFF
TGTGCCAGCAGCCACAGGGGAACTGAAGCTTTCTTT
>NA|18|TRBV11-2|TRBJ1-6|NA
CASTPITGRSSYNSPLHF
TGTGCCAGCACACCTATTACAGGGCGCAGCTCCTATAATTCACCCCTCCACTTT
>TRBD2|15|TRBV5-1|TRBJ2-3|many
CASSPGGPGKDTQYF
TGCGCCAGCAGCCCGGGAGGGCCAGGGAAAGATACGCAGTATTTT
>NA|13|TRBV28|TRBJ1-3|many
CASTPVGGNTIYF
TGTGCCAGCACCCCTGTCGGTGGAAACACCATATATTTT
>NA|14|TRBV30|TRBJ2-3|many
CAWSVQDFTDTQYF
TGTGCCTGGAGTGTACAGGACTTCACAGATACGCAGTATTTT
>NA|14|TRBV5-1|TRBJ1-2|few
CASRGEQSNYGYTF
TGCGCCAGCAGAGGGGAACAGTCGAACTATGGCTACACCTTC
>NA|12|TRBV29-1|TRBJ2-1|few
CSVALGGNEQFF
TGCAGCGTGGCGCTAGGGGGGAATGAGCAGTTCTTC
>NA|16|TRBV7-6|TRBJ2-1|many
CASSLMSPTLRNEQFF
TGTGCCAGCAGCTTAATGTCTCCTACCCTCCGCAATGAGCAGTTCTTC
>TRBD1|15|TRBV5-1|TRBJ2-5|NA
CASSLGQGNIETQYF
TGCGCCAGCAGCTTGGGACAGGGGAATATTGAGACCCAGTACTTC
>NA|14|TRBV27|TRBJ2-7|many
CASAVGASTYEQYF
TGTGCCAGCGCGGTAGGGGCCTCAACCTACGAGCAGTACTTC
>TRBD2|16|TRBV5-1|TRBJ2-5|few
CASSVNLAGVSETQYF
TGCGCCAGCAGCGTGAATCTAGCGGGAGTGTCAGAGACCCAGTACTTC
>NA|15|TRBV7-2|TRBJ2-7|many
CASSLARDSPYEQYF
TGTGCCAGCAGCTTAGCGCGGGACAGCCCCTACGAGCAGTACTTC
>TRBD1|14|TRBV6-5|TRBJ1-1|few
CASSLRTGNTEAFF
TGTGCCAGCAGCCTCCGGACAGGGAACACTGAAGCTTTCTTT
>NA|12|TRBV7-9|TRBJ2-1|few
CASSPPTDEQFF
TGTGCCAGCAGCCCCCCTACCGATGAGCAGTTCTTC
>TRBD1|14|TRBV2|TRBJ2-1|NA
CASTKGTVYNEQFF
TGTGCCAGCACCAAGGGGACAGTATACAATGAGCAGTTCTTC
>TRBD2|18|TRBV2|TRBJ2-3|few
CASKVSAGEWDSTDTQYF
TGTGCCAGCAAGGTCTCAGCGGGAGAGTGGGATAGCACAGATACGCAGTATTTT
>TRBD2|19|TRBV18|TRBJ2-7|few
CASSAGAGGLAGHLYEQYF
TGTGCCAGCTCGGCTGGGGCCGGGGGGCTAGCGGGCCACCTCTACGAGCAGTACTTC
>TRBD2|19|TRBV10-2|TRBJ2-2|NA
CASVKGLAGQVKTTGELFF
TGCGCCAGCGTCAAAGGACTAGCGGGCCAGGTTAAAACTACCGGGGAGCTGTTTTTT
>TRBD1|14|TRBV7-3|TRBJ2-2|NA
CASRRQGNTGELFF
TGTGCCAGCAGACGACAGGGTAACACCGGGGAGCTGTTTTTT
>NA|12|TRBV2|TRBJ2-2|NA
CASSLDTGELFF
TGTGCCAGCAGCCTGGATACCGGGGAGCTGTTTTTT
>NA|14|TRBV25-1|TRBJ2-7|NA
CASSETRVPYEQYF
TGTGCCAGCAGTGAGACCAGGGTGCCCTACGAGCAGTACTTC